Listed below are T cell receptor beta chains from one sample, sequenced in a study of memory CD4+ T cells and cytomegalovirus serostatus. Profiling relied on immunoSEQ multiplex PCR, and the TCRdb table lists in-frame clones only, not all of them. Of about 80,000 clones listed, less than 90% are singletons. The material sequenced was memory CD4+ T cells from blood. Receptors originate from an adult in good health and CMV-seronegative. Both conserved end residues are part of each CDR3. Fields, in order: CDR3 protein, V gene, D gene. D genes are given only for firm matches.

CDR3: CASSSRTSGGTDTQYF
V: TRBV7-8
D: TRBD2

CDR3: CASSLDGNNQPQHF
V: TRBV5-1
D: -

CDR3: CASSFRGVEKLFF
V: TRBV27
D: -

CDR3: CASSPLQGAGYGYTF
V: TRBV4-1
D: -

CDR3: CASRQGVGNEKLFF
V: TRBV6-5
D: TRBD1

CDR3: CASSRNQNQPQHF
V: TRBV19
D: -

CDR3: CASSLGQGGALHF
V: TRBV11-2
D: -

CDR3: CASSVGVGFSYEQYF
V: TRBV9
D: -

CDR3: CASSLEDTQYF
V: TRBV5-1
D: -

CDR3: CASSFPGNRAPYNEQFF
V: TRBV7-9
D: -

CDR3: CASSRGQTYEQYF
V: TRBV10-1
D: TRBD1

CDR3: CASSPQTPEASTLHF
V: TRBV18
D: -

CDR3: CASSYGVAGGRDTQYF
V: TRBV7-3
D: TRBD2

CDR3: CASSLWTGEETQYF
V: TRBV7-2
D: TRBD1